This is a list of T cell receptor beta chains from one sample in a study of blood T cell repertoires in COVID-19. The method was immunoSEQ multiplex PCR; TCRdb's version includes in-frame clones alone and lacks a portion of them. This table holds approximately 61,000 clones, approximately 80% found once. Sample: peripheral blood. The receptors originated from a man in his forties or fifties with COVID-19, enrolled during active disease. The CDR3 runs from the conserved cysteine through the conserved F or W. A D gene is named only where the DNA matches it firmly.

j_call	v_call	d_call	cdr3_aa	cdr3_nt
TRBJ2-5	TRBV18	-	CASSPQRQETQYF	TGTGCCAGCTCACCGCAGCGCCAAGAGACCCAGTACTTC
TRBJ2-7	TRBV6-5	-	CASNSGTYEQYF	TGTGCCAGCAATTCAGGGACCTACGAGCAGTACTTC
TRBJ1-1	TRBV30	-	CAWSVRSTEAFF	TGTGCCTGGAGTGTAAGGAGCACTGAAGCTTTCTTT
TRBJ2-1	TRBV28	-	CASTLAPNEQFF	TGTGCCAGCACCTTAGCGCCCAATGAGCAGTTCTTC
TRBJ2-6	TRBV6-6	TRBD1	CASGRQGGSGANVLTF	TGTGCCAGCGGTCGACAGGGGGGTTCTGGGGCCAACGTCCTGACTTTC
TRBJ2-5	TRBV6-5	-	CATNARGKTQYF	TGTGCCACCAACGCCCGAGGGAAAACCCAGTACTTC
TRBJ2-1	TRBV19	TRBD2	CATLLAINNEQFF	TGTGCCACCCTACTAGCGATAAACAATGAGCAGTTCTTC
TRBJ2-7	TRBV28	-	CASKTQGYSYEQYF	TGTGCCAGCAAAACACAGGGATACTCCTACGAGCAGTACTTC
TRBJ2-1	TRBV5-1	TRBD1	CASSPDRDWLFF	TGCGCCAGCAGCCCGGACAGGGACTGGCTGTTCTTC
TRBJ2-7	TRBV6-6	TRBD2	CASSFKRDAYEQYF	TGTGCCAGCAGTTTCAAGCGGGATGCCTACGAGCAGTACTTC
TRBJ1-5	TRBV10-3	-	CAISSGWSNQPQHF	TGTGCCATCAGCTCAGGGTGGAGCAATCAGCCCCAGCATTTT
TRBJ2-1	TRBV11-2	-	CASSLELYNEQFF	TGTGCCAGCAGCTTAGAACTGTACAATGAGCAGTTCTTC
TRBJ2-7	TRBV3-1/TRBV3-2	-	CASSQPRRAGSYEQYF	TGTGCCAGCAGCCAACCTAGGAGAGCGGGTTCCTACGAGCAGTACTTC
TRBJ2-4	TRBV24-1	-	CATSVADIQYF	TGTGCCACCAGTGTGGCGGACATTCAGTACTTC
TRBJ2-5	TRBV30	-	CAWRGGSQETQYF	TGTGCCTGGAGGGGGGGTTCTCAAGAGACCCAGTACTTC
TRBJ2-7	TRBV12-3/TRBV12-4	TRBD2	CASSQTSVEQYF	TGTGCCAGCAGTCAAACTAGCGTCGAGCAGTACTTC
TRBJ2-5	TRBV18	TRBD1	CASSPLSGTVPQETQYF	TGTGCCAGCTCACCTTTATCCGGGACAGTGCCCCAAGAGACCCAGTACTTC